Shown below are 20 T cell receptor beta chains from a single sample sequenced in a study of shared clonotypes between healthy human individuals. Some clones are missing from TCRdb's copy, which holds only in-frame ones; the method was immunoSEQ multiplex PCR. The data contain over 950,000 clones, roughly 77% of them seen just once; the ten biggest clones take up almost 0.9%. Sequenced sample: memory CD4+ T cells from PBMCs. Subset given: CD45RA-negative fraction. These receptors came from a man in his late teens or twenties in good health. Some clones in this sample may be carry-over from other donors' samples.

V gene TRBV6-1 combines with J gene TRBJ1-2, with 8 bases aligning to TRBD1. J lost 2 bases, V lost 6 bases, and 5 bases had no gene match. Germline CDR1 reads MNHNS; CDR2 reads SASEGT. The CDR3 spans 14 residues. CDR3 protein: CASRDRELNYGYTF. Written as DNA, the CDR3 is TGTGCCAGCAGGGACAGGGAGTTAAACTATGGCTACACCTTC.

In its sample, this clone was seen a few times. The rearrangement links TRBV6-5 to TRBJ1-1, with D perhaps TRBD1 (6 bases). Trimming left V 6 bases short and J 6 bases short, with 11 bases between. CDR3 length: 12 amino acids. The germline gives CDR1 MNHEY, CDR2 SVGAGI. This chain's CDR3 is CASRNREAEAFF. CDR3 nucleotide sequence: TGTGCCAGCAGAAACAGGGAAGCTGAAGCTTTCTTT.

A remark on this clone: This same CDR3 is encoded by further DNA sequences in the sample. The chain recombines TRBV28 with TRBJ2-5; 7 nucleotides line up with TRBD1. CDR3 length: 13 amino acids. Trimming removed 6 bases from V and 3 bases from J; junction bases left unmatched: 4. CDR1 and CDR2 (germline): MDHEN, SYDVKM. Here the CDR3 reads CASSPGQEETQYF. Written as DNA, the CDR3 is TGTGCCAGCAGCCCAGGACAGGAAGAGACCCAGTACTTC. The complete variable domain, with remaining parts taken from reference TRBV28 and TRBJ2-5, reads DVKVTQSSRYLVKRTGEKVFLECVQDMDHENMFWYRQDPGLGLRLIYFSYDVKMKEKGDIPEGYSVSREKKERFSLILESASTNQTSMYLCASSPGQEETQYFGPGTRLLVL.

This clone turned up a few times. CDR3: CASSQVGGSSSSYEQYF. The CDR3 coding sequence is TGCGCCAGCAGTCAGGTAGGGGGCAGCTCCAGCTCCTACGAGCAGTACTTC. The chain has TRBV23-1 and TRBJ2-7, with 7 bases aligning to TRBD1. TRBV23-1 is filed as an ORF, its function uncertain. Losses at the gene ends were 3 bases for V and 0 bases for J; bases not matched to a gene: 11. The CDR3 has 17 amino acids.

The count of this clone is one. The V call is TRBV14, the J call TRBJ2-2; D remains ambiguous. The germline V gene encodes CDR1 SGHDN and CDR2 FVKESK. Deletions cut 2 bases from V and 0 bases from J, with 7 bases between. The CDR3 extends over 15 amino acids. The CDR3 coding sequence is TGTGCCAGCAGCCAACACCATACGAACACCGGGGAGCTGTTTTTT. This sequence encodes CASSQHHTNTGELFF.

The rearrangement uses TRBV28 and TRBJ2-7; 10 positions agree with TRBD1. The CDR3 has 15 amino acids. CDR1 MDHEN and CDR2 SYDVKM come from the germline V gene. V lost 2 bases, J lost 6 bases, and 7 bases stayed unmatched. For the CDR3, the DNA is TGTGCCAGCAGTTTAGTTGACAGGGGGCATATCGAGCAGTACTTC. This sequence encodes CASSLVDRGHIEQYF.

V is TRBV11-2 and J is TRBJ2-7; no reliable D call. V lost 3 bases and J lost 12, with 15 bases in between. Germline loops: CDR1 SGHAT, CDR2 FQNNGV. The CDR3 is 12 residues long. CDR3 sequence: CASSFPPGATYF. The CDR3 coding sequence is TGTGCCAGCAGCTTTCCACCGGGCGCCACGTACTTC.

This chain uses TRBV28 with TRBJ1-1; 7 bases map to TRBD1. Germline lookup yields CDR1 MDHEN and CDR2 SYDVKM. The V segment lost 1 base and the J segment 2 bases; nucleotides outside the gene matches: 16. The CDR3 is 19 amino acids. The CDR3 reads CASSLLLRSGGQFNTEAFF. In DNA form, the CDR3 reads TGTGCCAGCAGTTTATTGTTACGATCTGGGGGACAGTTCAACACTGAAGCTTTCTTT.

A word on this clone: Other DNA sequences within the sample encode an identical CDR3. DNA for the CDR3: TGTGCCAGCAGCTCCGGGACTAGCGGGAGCACAGATACGCAGTATTTT. Protein: CASSSGTSGSTDTQYF. The chain couples TRBV7-9 to TRBJ2-3; TRBD2 matches 12 bases. Germline CDR1 and CDR2: SEHNR and FQNEAQ (reference sequence). V was clipped by 4 bases and J by 0 bases; unmatched bases: 2. The CDR3 runs to 16 residues.

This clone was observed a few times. The CDR3, as DNA: TGTGCCAGCAGACGGGACATCTATGGCTACACCTTC. It translates to CASRRDIYGYTF. The genes are TRBV28 and TRBJ1-2; possible D gene TRBD1, 6 bases. The CDR3 loop spans 12 amino acids. CDR1 MDHEN and CDR2 SYDVKM come from the germline V gene. The germline V and J ends were trimmed by 6 bases and 4 bases, with 9 bases remaining between them.

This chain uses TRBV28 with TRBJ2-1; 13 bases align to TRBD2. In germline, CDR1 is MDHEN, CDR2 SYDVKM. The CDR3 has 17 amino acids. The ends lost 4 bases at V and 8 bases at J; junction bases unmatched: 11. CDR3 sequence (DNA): TGTGCCAGCAGTTACTGGACTAGCGGGAGCCGGATACATGAGCAGTTCTTC. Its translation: CASSYWTSGSRIHEQFF. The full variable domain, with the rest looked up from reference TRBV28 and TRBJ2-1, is DVKVTQSSRYLVKRTGEKVFLECVQDMDHENMFWYRQDPGLGLRLIYFSYDVKMKEKGDIPEGYSVSREKKERFSLILESASTNQTSMYLCASSYWTSGSRIHEQFFGPGTRLTVL.

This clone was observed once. The CDR3 here is CASSYLGRSSTDTQYF. The CDR3 DNA follows: TGTGCCAGCAGTTACCTCGGCAGATCTAGCACAGATACGCAGTATTTT. V usage is TRBV6-6 and J usage is TRBJ2-3; D gene ambiguous. Germline values: CDR1 MNHNY, CDR2 SVGAGI (reference sequence). Trimming removed 2 bases at V and 0 bases at J, with 12 bases between. This CDR3 is built from 16 residues.

CDR3 DNA: TGCGCCAGCAGCGGGACTAGCGGGAGATGGGAGCTGTTTTTT. Translated, it gives CASSGTSGRWELFF. The chain uses TRBV5-1 and TRBJ2-2; 14 bases fit TRBD2. The germline V gene has CDR1 SGHRS and CDR2 YFSETQ. J lost 9 bases, V lost 4 bases, and 2 bases had no gene match. The CDR3 loop spans 14 amino acids.

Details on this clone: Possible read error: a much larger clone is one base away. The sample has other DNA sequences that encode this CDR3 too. The CDR3 nucleotides read TGTGCCAGCATAGCGGTAGGGGGTGGCTACACCTTC. It encodes CASIAVGGGYTF. J is TRBJ1-2 and V is TRBV2; a possible D gene is TRBD1 (6 bases). V was clipped by 7 bases and J by 7 bases, with 13 bases between them. The CDR3 has 12 amino acids. Germline-derived CDR1 and CDR2 are SNHLY and FYNNEI.

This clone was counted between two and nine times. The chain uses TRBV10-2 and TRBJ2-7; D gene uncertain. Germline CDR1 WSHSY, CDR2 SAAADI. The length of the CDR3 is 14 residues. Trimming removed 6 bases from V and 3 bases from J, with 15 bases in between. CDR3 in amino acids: CASSPTKMGYEQYF. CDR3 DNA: TGCGCCAGCAGCCCAACGAAAATGGGCTACGAGCAGTACTTC.

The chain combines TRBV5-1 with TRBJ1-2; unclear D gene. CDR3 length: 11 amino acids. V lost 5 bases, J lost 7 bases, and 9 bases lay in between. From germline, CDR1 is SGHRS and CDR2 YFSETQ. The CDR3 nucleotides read TGCGCCAGCAGGAACTCCACTGGCTACACCTTC. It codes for CASRNSTGYTF.

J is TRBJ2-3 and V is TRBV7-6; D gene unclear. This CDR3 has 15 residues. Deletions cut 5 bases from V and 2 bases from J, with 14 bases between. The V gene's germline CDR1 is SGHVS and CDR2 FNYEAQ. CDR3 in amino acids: CASSHLSGVTDTQYF. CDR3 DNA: TGTGCCAGCAGCCACCTCAGTGGGGTCACAGATACGCAGTATTTT.

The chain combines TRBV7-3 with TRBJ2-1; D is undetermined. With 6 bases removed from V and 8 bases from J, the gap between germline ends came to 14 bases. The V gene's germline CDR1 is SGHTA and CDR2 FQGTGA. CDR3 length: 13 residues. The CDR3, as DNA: TGTGCCAGCAGGGTGACCCCATCTGATGAGCAGTTCTTC. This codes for CASRVTPSDEQFF.

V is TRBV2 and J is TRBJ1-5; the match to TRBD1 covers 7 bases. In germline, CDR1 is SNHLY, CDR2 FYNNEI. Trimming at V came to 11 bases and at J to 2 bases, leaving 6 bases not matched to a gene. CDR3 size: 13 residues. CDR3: CAVNRGGNQPQHF. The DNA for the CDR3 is TGTGCCGTTAACAGGGGCGGCAATCAGCCCCAGCATTTT.

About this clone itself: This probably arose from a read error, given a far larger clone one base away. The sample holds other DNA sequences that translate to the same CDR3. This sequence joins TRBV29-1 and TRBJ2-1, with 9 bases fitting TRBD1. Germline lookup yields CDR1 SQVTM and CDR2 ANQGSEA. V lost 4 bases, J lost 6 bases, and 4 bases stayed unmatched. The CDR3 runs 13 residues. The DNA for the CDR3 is TGCAGCGTTGGGACAGGGGTGGTCAATGAGCAGTTCTTC. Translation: CSVGTGVVNEQFF.